The 5 T cell receptor beta chains in this list originate from one sample, sequenced in a study of beta chain features in type 1 diabetes. Study outcomes and limitations: Moderate but significant shortening of TCRB CDR3s was recorded in all four CD4+ subsets from Type 1 diabetes patients.

Expressed TCRB transcripts were sequenced, since all the RNA that had been isolated was reverse transcribed. Only in-frame clones appear in the TCRdb table, and some are missing; sequencing was by immunoSEQ multiplex PCR. There are 280,000 or so clones in the sample; roughly 15% occur only once, and roughly 0.015% lies in the top ten. No antigen has been identified for these receptors. Sequencing was done on a sample of naive CD4+ T cells from blood. Receptors were obtained from a man aged 18 to 30 with type 1 diabetes.

This clone has just a few counts. The rearrangement uses TRBV4-1 and TRBJ2-3; possible D gene TRBD2, 5 bases. V was shortened by 3 bases and J by 10 bases, with 14 bases between the two germline ends. This CDR3 is built from 13 residues. CDR1 and CDR2 (germline): MGHRA, YSYEKL. DNA of the CDR3: TGCGCCAGCAGCCACACGACGAGGGAGCCGCAGTATTTT. This sequence encodes CASSHTTREPQYF.

This chain joins TRBV6-5 and TRBJ2-4, with D perhaps TRBD2 (5 bases). Germline V gives CDR1 MNHEY, CDR2 SVGAGI. Trimming cost V 5 bases and J 6 bases, with 14 bases left between them. The CDR3 is 14 amino acids. The CDR3 DNA follows: TGTGCCAGCAGTCCCACGGGGTGGGGAAACATTCAGTACTTC. It is translated as CASSPTGWGNIQYF.

The chain is built from TRBV6-6 and TRBJ1-4, with D possibly TRBD1 on 6 matching bases. The V end was cut by 4 bases, the J end by 8 bases, with 20 bases between. The germline CDR1 and CDR2 sequences are MNHNY and SVGAGI (reference sequence). The CDR3 runs 16 residues. The CDR3 nucleotides read TGTGCCAGCAGTTGGGGGGGCCAGGGTAGGAAAGAAAAACTGTTTTTT. Translation: CASSWGGQGRKEKLFF.

V is TRBV30 and J is TRBJ2-7, with a possible D match to TRBD1 (6 bases). CDR3 size: 12 residues. V was cut by 3 bases and J by 2 bases, with 8 bases left in between. Germline CDR1 and CDR2: GTSNPN and SVGIG (reference sequence). CDR3 in amino acids: CAWRGAAYEQYF. CDR3 coding DNA: TGTGCCTGGAGGGGGGCGGCCTACGAGCAGTACTTC.

The chain uses TRBV12-5 and TRBJ2-3, with 10 bases matching TRBD2. With V trimmed by 1 base and J by 5 bases, 9 bases remained unmatched. The CDR3 has 17 amino acids. CDR1 and CDR2 from the germline V gene are LGHNT and FRNRAP. The CDR3 DNA is TGTGCTAGTGGTTTGGGGGGACTAGCGAAACCCGAAGATACGCAGTATTTT. Translation: CASGLGGLAKPEDTQYF.